Listed below are T cell receptor beta chains from one sample, sequenced in a study of memory CD4+ T cells and cytomegalovirus serostatus. Assay: immunoSEQ multiplex PCR; the TCRdb copy retains only in-frame clones and omits some. This table holds 70,000 to 90,000 clones, just under 80% found once. The sample taken for sequencing was memory CD4+ T cells from blood. Receptors were obtained from an adult in good health and CMV-seropositive. Both conserved end residues are part of each CDR3. Each record gives: V gene, J gene, CDR3 protein.

v_gene: TRBV18
j_gene: TRBJ2-7
CDR3aa: CASSPPRDFEQYF

v_gene: TRBV19
j_gene: TRBJ1-5
CDR3aa: CASSYRANQPQHF

v_gene: TRBV28
j_gene: TRBJ1-1
CDR3aa: CASSFQGQTEAFF

v_gene: TRBV30
j_gene: TRBJ1-5
CDR3aa: CAWSVPGPGGDQPQHF

v_gene: TRBV5-1
j_gene: TRBJ2-3
CDR3aa: CASSLAGARGHTDTQYF

v_gene: TRBV7-8
j_gene: TRBJ2-5
CDR3aa: CASSFGGPAETQYF

v_gene: TRBV4-3
j_gene: TRBJ1-4
CDR3aa: CASSQDHSAASNEKLFF

v_gene: TRBV2
j_gene: TRBJ1-4
CDR3aa: CASKRDRATNEKLFF

v_gene: TRBV7-2
j_gene: TRBJ2-3
CDR3aa: CASSLLADTQYF

v_gene: TRBV5-1
j_gene: TRBJ2-2
CDR3aa: CASSPGVVSTGELFF

v_gene: TRBV10-3
j_gene: TRBJ2-5
CDR3aa: CAISENRGGRALETQYF

v_gene: TRBV6-6
j_gene: TRBJ1-2
CDR3aa: CASYGPTGYYGYTF

v_gene: TRBV19
j_gene: TRBJ2-4
CDR3aa: CASSPGQGVGNIQYF

v_gene: TRBV30
j_gene: TRBJ2-1
CDR3aa: CAWSVAGGSPYNEQFF

v_gene: TRBV4-3
j_gene: TRBJ1-4
CDR3aa: CASRYTGQTNEKLFF

v_gene: TRBV5-5
j_gene: TRBJ2-7
CDR3aa: CASSLGRAWIDEQYF

v_gene: TRBV21-1
j_gene: TRBJ2-7
CDR3aa: CASSKGTGGEQYF